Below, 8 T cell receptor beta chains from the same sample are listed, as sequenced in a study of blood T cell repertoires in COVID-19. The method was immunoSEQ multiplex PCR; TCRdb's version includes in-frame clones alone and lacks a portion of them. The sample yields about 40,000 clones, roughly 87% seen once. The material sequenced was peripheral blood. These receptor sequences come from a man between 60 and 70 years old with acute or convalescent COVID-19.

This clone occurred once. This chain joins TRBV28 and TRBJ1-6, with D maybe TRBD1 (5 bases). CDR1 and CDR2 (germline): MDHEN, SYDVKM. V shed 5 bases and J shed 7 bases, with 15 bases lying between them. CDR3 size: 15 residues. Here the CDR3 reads CASSPPPQGNSPLHF. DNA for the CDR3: TGTGCCAGCAGTCCACCCCCGCAGGGAAATTCACCCCTCCACTTT. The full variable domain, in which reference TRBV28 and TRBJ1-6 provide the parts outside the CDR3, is DVKVTQSSRYLVKRTGEKVFLECVQDMDHENMFWYRQDPGLGLRLIYFSYDVKMKEKGDIPEGYSVSREKKERFSLILESASTNQTSMYLCASSPPPQGNSPLHFGNGTRLTVT.

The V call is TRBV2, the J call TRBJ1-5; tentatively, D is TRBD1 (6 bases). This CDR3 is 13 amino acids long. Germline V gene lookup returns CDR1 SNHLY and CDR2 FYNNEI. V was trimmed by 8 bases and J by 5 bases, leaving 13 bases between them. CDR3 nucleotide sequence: TGTGCCAGCCATAGGACAGAGGATCAGCCCCAGCATTTT. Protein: CASHRTEDQPQHF.

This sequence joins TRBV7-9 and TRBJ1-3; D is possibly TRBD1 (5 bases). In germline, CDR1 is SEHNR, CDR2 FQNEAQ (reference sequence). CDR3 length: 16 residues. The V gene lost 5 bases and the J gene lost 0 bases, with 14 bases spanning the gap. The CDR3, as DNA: TGTGCCAGCAGCCCCTACAGGTCTTTCTCTGGAAACACCATATATTTT. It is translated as CASSPYRSFSGNTIYF.

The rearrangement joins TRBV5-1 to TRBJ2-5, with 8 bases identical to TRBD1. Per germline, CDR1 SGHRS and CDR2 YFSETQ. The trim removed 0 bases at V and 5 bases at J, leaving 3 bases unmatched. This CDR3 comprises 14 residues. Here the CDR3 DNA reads TGCGCCAGCAGCTTGGGACAGGGGTCGGAGACCCAGTACTTC. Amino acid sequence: CASSLGQGSETQYF. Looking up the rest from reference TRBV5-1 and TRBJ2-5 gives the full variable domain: KAGVTQTPRYLIKTRGQQVTLSCSPISGHRSVSWYQQTPGQGLQFLFEYFSETQRNKGNFPGRFSGRQFSNSRSEMNVSTLELGDSALYLCASSLGQGSETQYFGPGTRLLVL.

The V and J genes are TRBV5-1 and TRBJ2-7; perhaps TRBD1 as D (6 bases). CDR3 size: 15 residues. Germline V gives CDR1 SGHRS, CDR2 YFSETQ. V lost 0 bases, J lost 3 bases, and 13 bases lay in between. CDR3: CASSLGETGLYEQYF. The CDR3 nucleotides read TGCGCCAGCAGCTTGGGGGAGACAGGCCTCTACGAGCAGTACTTC.

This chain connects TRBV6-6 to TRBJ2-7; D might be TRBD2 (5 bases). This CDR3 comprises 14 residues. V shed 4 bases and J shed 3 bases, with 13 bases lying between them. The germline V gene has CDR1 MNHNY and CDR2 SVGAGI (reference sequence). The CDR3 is CASSSRPSSYEQYV. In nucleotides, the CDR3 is TGTGCCAGCAGTTCCCGGCCTAGCAGCTACGAGCAGTACGTC.

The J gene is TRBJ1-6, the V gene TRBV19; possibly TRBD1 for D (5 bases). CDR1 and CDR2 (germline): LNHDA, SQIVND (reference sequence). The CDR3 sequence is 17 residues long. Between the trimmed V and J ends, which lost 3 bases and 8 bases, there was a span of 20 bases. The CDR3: CASSIATDVGGHSPLHF. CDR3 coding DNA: TGTGCCAGTAGTATCGCCACCGATGTGGGGGGTCATTCACCCCTCCACTTT. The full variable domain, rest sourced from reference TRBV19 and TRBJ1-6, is DGGITQSPKYLFRKEGQNVTLSCEQNLNHDAMYWYRQDPGQGLRLIYYSQIVNDFQKGDIAEGYSVSREKKESFPLTVTSAQKNPTAFYLCASSIATDVGGHSPLHFGNGTRLTVT.

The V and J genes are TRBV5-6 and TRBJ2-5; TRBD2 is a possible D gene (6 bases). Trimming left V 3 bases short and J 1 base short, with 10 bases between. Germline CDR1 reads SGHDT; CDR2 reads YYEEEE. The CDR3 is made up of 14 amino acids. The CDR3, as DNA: TGTGCCAGCAGCTGGGGGACTGTCCAAGAGACCCAGTACTTC. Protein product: CASSWGTVQETQYF.